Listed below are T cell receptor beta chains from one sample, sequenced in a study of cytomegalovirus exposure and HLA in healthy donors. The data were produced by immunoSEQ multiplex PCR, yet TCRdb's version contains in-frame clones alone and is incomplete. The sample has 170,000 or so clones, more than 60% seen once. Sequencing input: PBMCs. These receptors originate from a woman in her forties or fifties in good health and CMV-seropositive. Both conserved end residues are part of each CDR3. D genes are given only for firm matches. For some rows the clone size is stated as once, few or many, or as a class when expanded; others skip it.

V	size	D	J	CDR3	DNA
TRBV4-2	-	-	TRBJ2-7	CASSQPGSSFEQYF	TGTGCCAGCAGCCAGCCCGGGTCCAGCTTCGAGCAGTACTTC
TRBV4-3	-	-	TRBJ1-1	CASSPRRGGFDEAFF	TGCGCCAGCAGCCCCCGGCGCGGTGGGTTTGATGAAGCTTTCTTT
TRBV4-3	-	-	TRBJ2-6	CASSQGRPSSGANVLTF	TGCGCCAGCAGCCAAGGACGCCCTAGCTCTGGGGCCAACGTCCTGACTTTC
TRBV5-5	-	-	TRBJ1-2	CASSLTGDTNYGYTF	TGTGCCAGCAGCCTGACAGGAGATACTAACTATGGCTACACCTTC
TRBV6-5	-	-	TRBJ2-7	CARPPGAGAFYEQYF	TGTGCCAGACCCCCTGGGGCTGGCGCCTTCTACGAGCAGTACTTC
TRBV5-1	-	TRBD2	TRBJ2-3	CASSSSMGAGGTDTQYF	TGCGCCAGCAGCTCAAGCATGGGCGCGGGAGGAACAGATACGCAGTATTTT
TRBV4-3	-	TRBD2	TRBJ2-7	CASSHRSGGSYEQYF	TGCGCCAGCAGCCACCGTTCGGGGGGGAGCTACGAGCAGTACTTC
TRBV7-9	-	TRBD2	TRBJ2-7	CASSPTSGRPKNEQYF	TGTGCCAGCAGCCCGACTAGCGGGAGGCCCAAGAACGAGCAGTACTTC
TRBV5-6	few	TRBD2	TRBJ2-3	CASSFSSGMSDTQYF	TGTGCCAGCAGCTTCTCTAGCGGGATGTCGGATACGCAGTATTTT
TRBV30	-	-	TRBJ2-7	CAWSVGSAGNEQYF	TGTGCCTGGAGTGTGGGTTCGGCGGGGAACGAGCAGTACTTC
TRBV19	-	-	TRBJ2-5	CASSSGGKQETQYF	TGTGCCAGTAGTAGCGGGGGCAAACAAGAGACCCAGTACTTC
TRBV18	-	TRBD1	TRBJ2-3	CASSQLGGTGASDTQYF	TGTGCCAGCTCACAACTCGGGGGGACAGGGGCCTCAGATACGCAGTATTTT
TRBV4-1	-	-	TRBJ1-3	CASSQEEGLASSGNTIYF	TGCGCCAGCAGCCAAGAGGAAGGACTCGCGAGCTCTGGAAACACCATATATTTT
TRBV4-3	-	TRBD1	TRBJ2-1	CASSHAQGDNEQFF	TGCGCCAGCAGCCACGCGCAGGGGGACAATGAGCAGTTCTTC
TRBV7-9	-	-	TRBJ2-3	CASSPDSITDTQYF	TGTGCCAGCAGCCCGGACAGTATCACAGATACGCAGTATTTT
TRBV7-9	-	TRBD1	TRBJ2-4	CASSPSTGIAKNIQYF	TGTGCCAGCAGCCCTTCGACAGGGATCGCCAAAAACATTCAGTACTTC
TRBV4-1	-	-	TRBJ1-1	CASSHNGAGNTEAFF	TGCGCCAGCAGCCATAATGGCGCAGGGAACACTGAAGCTTTCTTT
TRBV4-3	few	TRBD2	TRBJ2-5	CASSQAPPGGGWETQYF	TGCGCCAGCAGCCAAGCCCCCCCCGGGGGGGGGTGGGAGACCCAGTACTTC
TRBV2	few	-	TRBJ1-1	CASSEEREGEGIAFF	TGTGCCAGCAGTGAAGAAAGGGAAGGAGAGGGTATAGCTTTCTTT
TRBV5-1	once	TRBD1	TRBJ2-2	CASSLVGSWTGGTGELFF	TGCGCCAGCAGCTTGGTCGGATCCTGGACAGGGGGCACCGGGGAGCTGTTTTTT
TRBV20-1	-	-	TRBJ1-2	CSASRDYGYTF	TGCAGTGCTAGTCGGGACTATGGCTACACCTTC
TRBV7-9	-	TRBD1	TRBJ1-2	CASSLTGENGYTF	TGTGCCAGCAGCTTAACAGGGGAGAATGGCTACACCTTC
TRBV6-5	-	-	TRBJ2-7	CASMRRQGAGEQYF	TGTGCCAGCATGAGGAGACAGGGAGCGGGCGAGCAGTACTTC
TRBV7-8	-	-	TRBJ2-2	CASRELGGPTAGELFF	TGTGCCAGCAGGGAGCTCGGAGGGCCGACGGCCGGGGAGCTGTTTTTT
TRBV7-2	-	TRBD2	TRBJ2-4	CASSLGGGLGGNIQYF	TGTGCCAGCAGCTTAGGGGGGGGTCTTGGGGGGAACATTCAGTACTTC
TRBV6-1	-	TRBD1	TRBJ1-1	CASSEGLLQGWDTEAFF	TGTGCCAGCAGTGAAGGCCTTTTACAGGGGTGGGACACTGAAGCTTTCTTT
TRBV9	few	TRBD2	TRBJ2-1	CASSFRGDHNEQFF	TGTGCCAGCAGCTTTCGGGGGGACCACAATGAGCAGTTCTTC
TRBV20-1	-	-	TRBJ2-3	CSEERTDTQYF	TGCAGTGAGGAGCGCACAGATACGCAGTATTTT
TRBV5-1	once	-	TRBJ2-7	CASSLDVQVQIYYEQYF	TGCGCCAGCAGCTTGGATGTACAGGTCCAAATTTACTACGAGCAGTACTTC
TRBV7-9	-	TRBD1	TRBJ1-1	CASSAWTGNTEAFF	TGTGCCAGCAGCGCCTGGACAGGGAACACTGAAGCTTTCTTT
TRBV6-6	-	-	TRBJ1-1	CASTYGVGTEAFF	TGTGCCAGCACCTACGGGGTTGGCACTGAAGCTTTCTTT
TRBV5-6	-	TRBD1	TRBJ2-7	CASSNRGTGGASEQYF	TGTGCCAGCAGCAACCGCGGGACAGGTGGTGCCTCCGAGCAGTACTTC
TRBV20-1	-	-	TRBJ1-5	CSANSAEPQHF	TGCAGTGCTAACTCGGCGGAGCCCCAGCATTTT
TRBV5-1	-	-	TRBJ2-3	CASSPLGGRTDTQYF	TGCGCCAGCAGCCCACTAGGGGGAAGGACGGATACGCAGTATTTT
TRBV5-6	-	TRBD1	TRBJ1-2	CASSPRDREVLGYGYTF	TGTGCCAGCAGCCCACGGGACAGGGAGGTATTAGGTTATGGCTACACCTTC
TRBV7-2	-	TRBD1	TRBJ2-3	CASSLDQGAGTDTQYF	TGTGCCAGCAGCTTAGATCAGGGGGCCGGCACAGATACGCAGTATTTT
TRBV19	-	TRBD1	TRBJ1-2	CASSDNRGRFYGYTF	TGTGCCAGTAGCGATAACAGGGGGCGTTTCTACGGCTACACCTTC
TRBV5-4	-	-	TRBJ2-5	CASSWRGTGDSVGETQYF	TGTGCCAGCAGCTGGCGGGGGACAGGAGACTCAGTCGGGGAGACCCAGTACTTC
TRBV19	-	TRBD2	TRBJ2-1	CASSLASGEQFF	TGTGCCAGTAGTCTGGCTAGCGGGGAGCAGTTCTTC
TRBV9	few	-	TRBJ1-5	CASSVTAGREQPQHF	TGTGCCAGCAGCGTAACGGCAGGGAGGGAGCAGCCCCAGCATTTT
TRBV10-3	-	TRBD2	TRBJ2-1	CAISEGTSGGGNEQFF	TGTGCCATCAGTGAGGGGACTAGCGGGGGGGGCAATGAGCAGTTCTTC
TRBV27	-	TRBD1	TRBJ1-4	CASSTTRDSKLFF	TGTGCCAGCAGTACCACCCGGGACAGCAAGCTGTTTTTT
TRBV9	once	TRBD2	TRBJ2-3	CASSVGGSGSGRGTDTQYF	TGTGCCAGCAGCGTAGGGGGCAGCGGTAGCGGGAGAGGCACAGATACGCAGTATTTT
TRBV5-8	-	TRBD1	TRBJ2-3	CASFQTGTDTQYF	TGTGCCAGTTTTCAGACAGGGACAGATACGCAGTATTTT
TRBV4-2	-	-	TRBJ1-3	CASSQDGAGNTIYF	TGTGCCAGCAGCCAAGATGGTGCAGGCAACACCATATATTTT
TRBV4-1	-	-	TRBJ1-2	CASRGKDRTGNYGYTF	TGCGCCAGCAGGGGGAAGGACAGAACGGGTAACTATGGCTACACCTTC
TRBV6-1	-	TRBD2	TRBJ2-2	CASTRDYSTGELFF	TGTGCCAGCACCCGGGACTACTCGACCGGGGAGCTGTTTTTT
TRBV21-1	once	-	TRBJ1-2	CASTPRDRSAVGYTF	TGTGCCAGCACCCCAAGGGACAGGTCCGCGGTTGGCTACACCTTC
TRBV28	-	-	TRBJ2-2	CASSLGSTGELFF	TGTGCCAGCAGTTTAGGTAGCACCGGGGAGCTGTTTTTT
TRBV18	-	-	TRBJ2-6	CASSPPSVRAPSGANVLTF	TGTGCCAGCTCACCACCTTCGGTGAGGGCCCCTTCTGGGGCCAACGTCCTGACTTTC
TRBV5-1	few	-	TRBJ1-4	CASSLGGTTNEKLFF	TGCGCCAGCAGCTTGGGCGGGACAACTAATGAAAAACTGTTTTTT
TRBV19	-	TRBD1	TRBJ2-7	CASSIASWDRGHEQYF	TGTGCCAGTAGTATTGCCTCGTGGGACAGGGGGCACGAGCAGTACTTC
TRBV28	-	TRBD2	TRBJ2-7	CASSSGTSGTLYEQYF	TGTGCCAGCAGTTCAGGGACTAGCGGGACCCTCTACGAGCAGTACTTC
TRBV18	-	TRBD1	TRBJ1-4	CASSLRGLGEKLFF	TGTGCCAGCTCACTGAGGGGGCTGGGTGAAAAACTGTTTTTT
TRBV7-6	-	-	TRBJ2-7	CASSFAPGHHLGEQYF	TGTGCCAGCAGCTTCGCTCCGGGACATCATTTAGGAGAGCAGTACTTC
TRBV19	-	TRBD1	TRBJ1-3	CASSSGGQAYSGNTIYF	TGTGCCAGTAGTAGTGGGGGACAGGCCTACTCTGGAAACACCATATATTTT
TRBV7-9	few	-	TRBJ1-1	CASSLANRDKPAFF	TGTGCCAGCAGCTTAGCGAATAGAGACAAGCCAGCTTTCTTT
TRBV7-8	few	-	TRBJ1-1	CASSMTENTEAFF	TGTGCCAGCAGCATGACAGAGAACACTGAAGCTTTCTTT
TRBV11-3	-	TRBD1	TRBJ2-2	CASSGGQGETGELFF	TGTGCCAGCAGTGGGGGACAGGGAGAAACCGGGGAGCTGTTTTTT